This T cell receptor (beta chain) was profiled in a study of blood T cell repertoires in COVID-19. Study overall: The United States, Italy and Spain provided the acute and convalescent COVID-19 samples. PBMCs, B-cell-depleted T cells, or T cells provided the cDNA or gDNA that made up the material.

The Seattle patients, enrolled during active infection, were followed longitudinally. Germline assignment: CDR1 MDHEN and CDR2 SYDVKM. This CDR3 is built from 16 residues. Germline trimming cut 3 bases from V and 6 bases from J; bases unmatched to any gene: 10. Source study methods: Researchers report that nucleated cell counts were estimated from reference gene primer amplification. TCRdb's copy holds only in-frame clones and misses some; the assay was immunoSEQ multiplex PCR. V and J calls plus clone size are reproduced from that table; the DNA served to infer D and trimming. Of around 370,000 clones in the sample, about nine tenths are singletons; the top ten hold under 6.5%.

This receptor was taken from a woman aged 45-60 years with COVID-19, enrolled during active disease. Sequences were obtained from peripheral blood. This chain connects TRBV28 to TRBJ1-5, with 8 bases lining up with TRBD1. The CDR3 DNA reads TGTGCCAGCAGTTTTCAGCCAGGGGGCGCGGGTCAGCCCCAGCATTTT. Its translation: CASSFQPGGAGQPQHF.